Listed below are T cell receptor beta chains from one sample, sequenced in a study of T cell changes during pregnancy in multiple sclerosis. The table came from immunoSEQ multiplex PCR; TCRdb's copy has only in-frame clones and leaves some out. This table has around 110,000 clones, about nine tenths appearing once. The input for sequencing was peripheral blood, taken in the third trimester of pregnancy. The source of these receptors is a female donor in good health, enrolled as a control in a pregnancy study. Both conserved end residues are part of each CDR3. The D gene is left open where the match is weak. For some rows the clone size is stated as once, few or many, or as a class when expanded; others skip it.

TRBV6-6	TRBJ1-6	-	-	CASSYSLYNSPLHF	TGTGCCAGCAGTTACTCACTGTATAATTCACCCCTCCACTTT
TRBV25-1	TRBJ2-2	-	-	CASSDRNTGELFF	TGTGCCAGCAGTGATAGAAACACCGGGGAGCTGTTTTTT
TRBV15	TRBJ2-7	-	-	CATSRDISAYEQYF	TGTGCCACCAGCAGAGATATAAGCGCCTACGAGCAGTACTTC
TRBV10-2	TRBJ1-2	TRBD1	-	CASSIGTEEDRGF	TGCGCCAGCAGTATAGGGACAGAGGAAGACCGCGGCTTC
TRBV7-2	TRBJ2-3	TRBD2	once	CATSRSQRGEDTQYF	TGTGCCACTTCCCGTTCACAGCGGGGGGAGGATACGCAGTATTTT
TRBV9	TRBJ1-2	TRBD1	-	CASSAGQGARGYTF	TGTGCCAGCAGCGCGGGACAGGGGGCGAGAGGCTACACCTTC
TRBV11-2	TRBJ1-2	-	-	CASSRIRTDANYGYTF	TGTGCCAGCAGCCGAATCAGGACAGACGCTAACTATGGCTACACCTTC
TRBV7-7	TRBJ2-1	TRBD2	-	CASSLAERGEQFF	TGTGCCAGCAGCTTAGCGGAGCGGGGAGAGCAGTTCTTC
TRBV6-1	TRBJ1-2	TRBD1	-	CASSAGQPIYGYTF	TGTGCCAGCAGTGCGGGACAGCCGATCTATGGCTACACCTTC
TRBV7-3	TRBJ1-3	TRBD1	-	CASSLNGQGSGNTIYF	TGTGCCAGCAGCTTGAACGGACAGGGGTCTGGAAACACCATATATTTT
TRBV15	TRBJ2-5	-	-	CATSSSGTFMAQYF	TGTGCCACCAGCAGTAGCGGTACCTTTATGGCCCAGTACTTC
TRBV5-4	TRBJ2-3	TRBD1	-	CASSFPGTGVTDTQYF	TGTGCCAGCAGTTTCCCCGGGACAGGGGTCACAGATACGCAGTATTTT
TRBV5-1	TRBJ2-3	-	-	CASSLQGTDTQYF	TGCGCCAGCAGCTTGCAGGGCACAGATACGCAGTATTTT
TRBV5-6	TRBJ1-6	TRBD1	-	CASSLATQGASHSPLHF	TGTGCCAGCAGCTTGGCCACCCAGGGGGCGTCTCATTCACCCCTCCACTTT
TRBV7-3	TRBJ2-6	TRBD2	-	CASSLDGGRFSGANVLTF	TGTGCCAGCAGCTTAGACGGCGGGAGATTCTCTGGGGCCAACGTCCTGACTTTC
TRBV2	TRBJ1-3	-	-	CASYDRPSGNTIYF	TGTGCCAGCTACGACAGACCCTCTGGAAACACCATATATTTT
TRBV2	TRBJ2-2	-	-	CASREESLTGELFF	TGTGCCAGCAGAGAGGAATCCTTAACCGGGGAGCTGTTTTTT
TRBV2	TRBJ1-2	TRBD1	-	CASSEGQGEWYGYTF	TGTGCCAGCAGTGAAGGCCAGGGGGAATGGTATGGCTACACCTTC
TRBV10-3	TRBJ1-2	-	-	CAITGNTSNYTF	TGTGCCATCACGGGGAACACTTCTAACTACACCTTC
TRBV7-8	TRBJ1-2	-	-	CASSSGVSGYGYTF	TGTGCCAGCAGCTCCGGGGTTTCGGGCTATGGCTACACCTTC
TRBV30	TRBJ1-5	TRBD1	-	CAWSPGTGEQPQHF	TGTGCCTGGAGCCCCGGGACAGGTGAACAGCCCCAGCATTTT
TRBV6-1	TRBJ1-2	-	few	CASTPDYGYTF	TGTGCCAGCACCCCGGACTATGGCTACACCTTC
TRBV6-5	TRBJ1-2	-	-	CASSSPGKSSLF	TGTGCCAGTAGTTCTCCGGGGAAGTCTTCCCTGTTC
TRBV18	TRBJ1-2	-	once	CASSPAGPNYGYTF	TGTGCCAGCTCACCAGCGGGCCCTAACTATGGCTACACCTTC
TRBV9	TRBJ2-1	TRBD2	-	CASSVSGDYNEQFF	TGTGCCAGCAGCGTGAGCGGGGACTACAATGAGCAGTTCTTC
TRBV7-9	TRBJ1-5	-	-	CASSHEGHQPQHF	TGTGCCAGCAGCCATGAGGGCCATCAGCCCCAGCATTTT
TRBV6-1	TRBJ2-5	-	-	CASSDQGAETQYF	TGTGCCAGCAGTGATCAGGGTGCAGAGACCCAGTACTTC
TRBV6-6	TRBJ1-2	TRBD1	-	CASSYSPGGYGYTF	TGTGCCAGCAGTTACAGCCCAGGGGGCTATGGCTACACCTTC
TRBV10-3	TRBJ2-1	-	-	CAISEGPEGEQFF	TGTGCCATCAGTGAAGGACCGGAGGGTGAGCAGTTCTTC
TRBV4-3	TRBJ2-3	TRBD1	-	CASSQVLLTGGTDTQYF	TGCGCCAGCAGCCAAGTCCTTTTGACAGGGGGCACAGATACGCAGTATTTT
TRBV27	TRBJ2-1	-	-	CASSFGVDEQFF	TGTGCCAGCAGTTTCGGGGTCGATGAGCAGTTCTTC
TRBV10-3	TRBJ2-1	-	-	CAISGSGRSSYNEQFF	TGTGCCATCAGCGGGTCTGGCCGAAGCTCCTACAATGAGCAGTTCTTC
TRBV5-6	TRBJ2-3	TRBD1	-	CASSLVQGASDTQYF	TGTGCCAGCAGCTTGGTGCAGGGGGCGTCAGATACGCAGTATTTT
TRBV30	TRBJ2-7	-	once	CAWIPRRVGYEQYF	TGTGCCTGGATTCCAAGGCGGGTCGGGTACGAGCAGTACTTC
TRBV4-1	TRBJ2-7	TRBD1	-	CASSQDTYRTGGDEQYF	TGCGCCAGCAGCCAAGATACCTATAGGACAGGGGGCGACGAGCAGTACTTC
TRBV9	TRBJ2-3	-	-	CASSVGSGRDTQYF	TGTGCCAGCAGCGTGGGAAGCGGAAGAGATACGCAGTATTTT
TRBV5-6	TRBJ2-3	-	-	CASSLSGTRFTDTQYF	TGTGCCAGCAGCCTCTCCGGGACACGATTCACAGATACGCAGTATTTT
TRBV7-9	TRBJ1-2	-	-	CASSYDSDNYGYTF	TGTGCCAGCAGCTACGACAGTGACAACTATGGCTACACCTTC
TRBV27	TRBJ1-1	TRBD1	-	CASSLRLPGQGMNTEAFF	TGTGCCAGCAGTCTAAGACTCCCGGGACAGGGAATGAACACTGAAGCTTTCTTT
TRBV21-1	TRBJ2-1	-	-	CASSKNIRNNEQFF	TGTGCCAGCAGCAAAAATATCAGAAACAATGAGCAGTTCTTC
TRBV18	TRBJ2-7	TRBD1	-	CASSPPPGGYEQYF	TGTGCCAGCTCACCACCTCCAGGGGGCTACGAGCAGTACTTC
TRBV5-6	TRBJ1-4	-	-	CASSLVSGYNEKLFF	TGTGCCAGCAGCTTGGTTTCGGGGTATAATGAAAAACTGTTTTTT
TRBV20-1	TRBJ2-7	-	-	CSVSPIDEQYF	TGCAGTGTATCCCCAATAGACGAGCAGTACTTC
TRBV9	TRBJ2-5	TRBD1	-	CASSPRDSGKETQYF	TGTGCCAGCAGCCCTCGGGACAGTGGGAAAGAGACCCAGTACTTC
TRBV7-9	TRBJ1-6	TRBD1	-	CASSSGQGSSYNSPLHF	TGTGCCAGCAGCTCAGGACAGGGCAGCTCCTATAATTCACCCCTCCACTTT
TRBV15	TRBJ2-5	TRBD2	-	CATSRDRRRGASETQYF	TGTGCCACCAGCAGAGATCGTAGGCGGGGGGCTTCAGAGACCCAGTACTTC
TRBV7-9	TRBJ2-1	TRBD2	-	CASSLVSGGASEQFF	TGTGCCAGCAGCTTAGTTAGCGGGGGGGCGAGTGAGCAGTTCTTC
TRBV11-2	TRBJ2-3	-	-	CASSLFQGTDTQYF	TGTGCCAGCAGCTTATTTCAGGGGACAGATACGCAGTATTTT
TRBV6-5	TRBJ2-2	TRBD1	-	CASSYLPGGTGELFF	TGTGCCAGCAGTTACCTGCCAGGGGGCACCGGGGAGCTGTTTTTT
TRBV2	TRBJ1-2	TRBD1	-	CASRPNGQGGGYTF	TGTGCCAGCAGACCCAACGGACAGGGGGGTGGCTACACCTTC
TRBV29-1	TRBJ2-5	TRBD2	-	CSVTPVQGPGGEQYF	TGCAGCGTCACCCCTGTGCAGGGGCCGGGAGGGGAGCAGTACTTC
TRBV19	TRBJ1-6	-	-	CASSMDSYNSPLHF	TGTGCCAGTAGTATGGACAGCTATAATTCACCCCTCCACTTT
TRBV5-1	TRBJ1-2	-	-	CASSLMGSRLGYTF	TGCGCCAGCAGCTTGATGGGCAGCCGCCTTGGCTACACCTTC
TRBV19	TRBJ2-7	-	-	CASSIDGVAAEQYF	TGTGCCAGTAGTATAGATGGAGTCGCGGCCGAGCAGTACTTC
TRBV2	TRBJ2-6	-	-	CASMINREISSGANVLTF	TGTGCCAGCATGATTAACAGGGAAATCTCGTCTGGGGCCAACGTCCTGACTTTC